This is a list of T cell receptor beta chains from one sample in a study of blood T cell repertoires in COVID-19. Libraries were prepared by immunoSEQ multiplex PCR; TCRdb keeps only in-frame clonotypes and omits some of them. Found here are some 510,000 clones, roughly 90% of them singletons; the top ten hold 1.5% to 2%. The sample consisted of PBMCs or T cells enriched from blood (not recorded which). All receptors derive from a woman aged 40 to 50 who had recovered from COVID-19. Both conserved end residues are part of each CDR3. D genes are given only for firm matches. Some rows mark clone size as missing; the rest say once, few, many or name a class of expanded clone.

J gene | clone size | D gene | V gene | CDR3 protein | CDR3 DNA
TRBJ2-1 | NA | TRBD2 | TRBV24-1 | CATSDRTSGGGYEQFF | TGTGCCACCAGTGACCGGACTAGCGGGGGGGGTTATGAGCAGTTCTTC
TRBJ2-3 | NA | NA | TRBV6-6 | CASSIAIASTDTQYF | TGTGCCAGCAGTATAGCGATAGCAAGCACAGATACGCAGTATTTT
TRBJ2-7 | NA | NA | TRBV7-2 | CASSAPSYNEQYF | TGTGCCAGCAGCGCCCCATCGTACAACGAGCAGTACTTC
TRBJ1-2 | NA | TRBD1 | TRBV6-5 | CASRAGQDINYGYTF | TGTGCCAGCAGAGCTGGACAGGATATTAACTATGGCTACACCTTC
TRBJ1-6 | NA | NA | TRBV6-5 | CASSYTASSYNSPLHF | TGTGCCAGCAGTTACACCGCCAGCTCCTATAATTCACCCCTCCACTTT
TRBJ2-2 | NA | NA | TRBV6-5 | CASRNGGRGELFF | TGTGCCAGCAGGAACGGCGGCAGAGGGGAGCTGTTTTTT
TRBJ2-7 | NA | NA | TRBV24-1 | CATSDSVTYEQYF | TGTGCCACCAGTGATAGCGTAACCTACGAGCAGTACTTC
TRBJ2-7 | NA | TRBD1 | TRBV7-9 | CASSVSGQGSYEQYF | TGTGCCAGCTCAGTTTCGGGACAGGGCTCCTACGAGCAGTACTTC
TRBJ1-2 | NA | TRBD1 | TRBV13 | CASSALGQDYGYTF | TGTGCCAGCAGCGCCCTGGGACAGGACTATGGCTACACCTTC
TRBJ1-5 | NA | NA | TRBV20-1 | CSASLPGWGNQPQHF | TGCAGTGCTAGTTTGCCGGGGTGGGGCAATCAGCCCCAGCATTTT
TRBJ1-5 | NA | NA | TRBV19 | CASSIAGNNQPQHF | TGTGCCAGTAGTATAGCAGGGAACAATCAGCCCCAGCATTTT
TRBJ2-2 | NA | TRBD2 | TRBV27 | CASSFRTSSGELFF | TGTGCCAGCAGTTTTCGGACTAGCTCCGGGGAGCTGTTTTTT
TRBJ1-5 | NA | NA | TRBV18 | CASSSDRSYQPQHF | TGTGCCAGCTCGTCCGACAGGAGCTATCAGCCCCAGCATTTT
TRBJ2-7 | NA | NA | TRBV7-9 | CASSISGRIGEQYF | TGTGCCAGCAGCATTTCGGGTAGGATCGGCGAGCAGTACTTC
TRBJ1-2 | NA | NA | TRBV6-1 | CASSVAGTSYGYTF | TGTGCCAGCAGTGTAGCCGGGACAAGCTATGGCTACACCTTC
TRBJ2-5 | NA | NA | TRBV9 | CASSVGQKETQYF | TGTGCCAGCAGCGTCGGACAGAAAGAGACCCAGTACTTC
TRBJ1-5 | NA | NA | TRBV6-1 | CASSEGAESQPQHF | TGTGCCAGCAGTGAAGGTGCGGAAAGCCAGCCCCAGCATTTT
TRBJ2-1 | NA | NA | TRBV20-1 | CSASQGTYNEQFF | TGCAGTGCTAGTCAGGGAACCTACAATGAGCAGTTCTTC
TRBJ2-3 | once | NA | TRBV18 | CASSLSTRGTDTQYF | TGTGCCAGCTCCCTGAGTACGAGGGGCACAGATACGCAGTATTTT
TRBJ2-4 | NA | TRBD1 | TRBV2 | CASSTIQGSKNIQYF | TGTGCCAGCAGTACTATACAGGGGTCCAAAAACATTCAGTACTTC
TRBJ1-6 | NA | NA | TRBV7-9 | CASSFSSDNSPLHF | TGTGCCAGCAGCTTCTCCAGCGATAATTCACCCCTCCACTTT
TRBJ2-1 | NA | TRBD2 | TRBV9 | CASSATSGSGDEQFF | TGTGCCAGCAGCGCGACTAGCGGGAGTGGGGATGAGCAGTTCTTC
TRBJ2-7 | NA | NA | TRBV7-9 | CASSIAASYEQYF | TGTGCCAGCAGCATAGCGGCCTCCTACGAGCAGTACTTC
TRBJ1-1 | NA | TRBD1 | TRBV4-1 | CASSQRPTGGTATEAFF | TGCGCCAGCAGCCAACGACCCACAGGGGGCACGGCCACTGAAGCTTTCTTT
TRBJ2-4 | NA | TRBD2 | TRBV12-3/TRBV12-4 | CASSQLAGELQYF | TGTGCCAGCAGTCAACTAGCGGGAGAACTTCAGTACTTC
TRBJ1-2 | NA | NA | TRBV27 | CASSLAVYGGYTF | TGTGCCAGCAGTTTAGCGGTTTACGGTGGCTACACCTTC
TRBJ2-7 | NA | TRBD1 | TRBV6-5 | CASSRDMTGEYEQYF | TGTGCCAGCAGCCGCGACATGACAGGGGAGTACGAGCAGTACTTC
TRBJ1-3 | NA | TRBD1 | TRBV4-1 | CASSSPGTGLSGNTIYF | TGCGCCAGCAGCAGTCCCGGGACAGGCCTCTCTGGAAACACCATATATTTT
TRBJ1-6 | NA | NA | TRBV5-6 | CASSPRRDSPLHF | TGTGCCAGCAGCCCCCGGAGGGATTCACCCCTCCACTTT
TRBJ2-2 | NA | TRBD2 | TRBV4-3 | CASSQDRTSNTGELFF | TGCGCCAGCAGCCAAGACAGGACTAGCAACACCGGGGAGCTGTTTTTT
TRBJ1-5 | NA | NA | TRBV11-2 | CASTGGLNQPQHF | TGTGCCAGCACCGGGGGACTCAATCAGCCCCAGCATTTT
TRBJ2-5 | once | NA | TRBV7-9 | CASGSGGTRGETQYF | TGTGCCAGCGGGTCCGGAGGAACCCGAGGAGAGACCCAGTACTTC
TRBJ2-7 | NA | NA | TRBV30 | CAWSLTYEQYF | TGTGCCTGGAGTCTTACCTACGAGCAGTACTTC
TRBJ2-7 | NA | NA | TRBV6-8 | CASSYTNQGEQYF | TGTGCCAGCAGTTACACCAACCAGGGGGAGCAGTACTTC
TRBJ1-2 | NA | NA | TRBV19 | CASSIGPVNYGYTF | TGTGCCAGTAGTATCGGTCCGGTAAACTATGGCTACACCTTC
TRBJ1-2 | once | NA | TRBV5-5 | CASSLGRDGYTF | TGTGCCAGCAGCCTGGGGAGGGATGGCTACACCTTC
TRBJ1-1 | NA | NA | TRBV2 | CASIFRSMNTEAFF | TGTGCCAGCATCTTTCGGAGCATGAACACTGAAGCTTTCTTT
TRBJ2-2 | few | NA | TRBV10-1 | CASSGFRGPTGNTGELFF | TGCGCCAGCAGTGGATTTCGAGGTCCAACGGGGAACACCGGGGAGCTGTTTTTT
TRBJ2-7 | once | TRBD1 | TRBV6-2/TRBV6-3 | CASSVDGQAYEQYF | TGTGCCAGCAGTGTCGACGGACAGGCCTACGAGCAGTACTTC
TRBJ2-5 | NA | TRBD2 | TRBV13 | CASSTTGTSGRTVWEETQYF | TGTGCCAGCAGCACAACCGGGACTAGCGGGAGAACCGTGTGGGAAGAGACCCAGTACTTC
TRBJ2-1 | NA | TRBD2 | TRBV7-6 | CASSLAGSVAGGSVHEQFF | TGTGCCAGCAGCTTAGCGGGGTCAGTAGCGGGGGGATCCGTCCATGAGCAGTTCTTC
TRBJ2-5 | NA | NA | TRBV5-1 | CASTQTPEDGAQETQYF | TGCGCCAGCACCCAGACTCCCGAAGACGGAGCGCAAGAGACCCAGTACTTC